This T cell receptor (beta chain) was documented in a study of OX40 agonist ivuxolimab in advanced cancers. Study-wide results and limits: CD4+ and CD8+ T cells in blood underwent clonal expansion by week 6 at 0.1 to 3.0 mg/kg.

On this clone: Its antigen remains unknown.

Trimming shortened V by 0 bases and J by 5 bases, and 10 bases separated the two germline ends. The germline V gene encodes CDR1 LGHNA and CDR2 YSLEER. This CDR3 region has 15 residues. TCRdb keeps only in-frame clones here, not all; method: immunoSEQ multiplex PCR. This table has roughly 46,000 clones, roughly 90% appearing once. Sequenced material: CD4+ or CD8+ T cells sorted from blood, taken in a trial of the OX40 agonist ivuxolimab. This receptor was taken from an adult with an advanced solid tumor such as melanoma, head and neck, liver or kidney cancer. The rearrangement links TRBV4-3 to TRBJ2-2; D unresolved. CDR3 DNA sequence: TGCGCCAGCAGCCAAGATATGAAAGGGACCGGGGAGCTGTTTTTT. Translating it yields CASSQDMKGTGELFF.